The clone carrying this TCR beta chain was observed many times. Its antigen remains unknown. This entry comes from a study of molecular identifiers for immune sequencing clone quantification. Overall study findings and caveats: In naive cells, clones above 20 RNA copies held under 1% of molecules, whereas in effector cells they held over 99%.

V lost 1 base, J lost 0 bases, and 4 bases stayed unmatched. Germline lookup yields CDR1 SGHVS and CDR2 FNYEAQ. The CDR3 covers 16 residues. TCRdb ran MiXCR on the PCR reads and lists one entry per CDR3 protein. The profile shows about 630,000 distinct CDR3 sequences, over 25% of them singletons. V and J are TRBV7-6 and TRBJ2-3; 7 nucleotides line up with TRBD1. The TCR sequence derives from a human donor in good health. Some libraries in this study had Jurkat cell RNA spiked in. The specimen was naive CD8+ T cells from blood, with Jurkat cell RNA spiked in. This sample's subset: FACS-sorted CD8+CD4-CCR7+CD45RA+ naive T cells. The CDR3 DNA sequence: TGTGCCAGCAGCTTAGTCTGGACAGGTAGCACAGATACGCAGTATTTT. Translated, it gives CASSLVWTGSTDTQYF.